This passage covers 8 T cell receptor beta chains from one sample sequenced in a study of CD8 T cells in ankylosing spondylitis. From the 5' RACE reads, TCRdb called clonotypes with MiXCR, one entry per CDR3 protein. The data hold some 180,000 distinct CDR3 sequences, with roughly 20% observed a single time. The sequenced material came from blood, either unsorted or a sorted T cell fraction (not recorded which). The receptors derive from a male donor between 5 and 29 years old with ankylosing spondylitis or in good health (not recorded which).

This chain connects TRBV29-1 to TRBJ2-1; D ambiguous. The CDR3 sequence is 12 residues long. V lost 5 bases, J lost 8 bases, and 13 bases lay in between. Germline V gene lookup returns CDR1 SQVTM and CDR2 ANQGSEA. The CDR3 region is CSVLAAGYEQFF. CDR3 sequence (DNA): TGCAGCGTTCTCGCCGCCGGGTATGAGCAGTTCTTC.

This clonotype occurred many times. This sequence joins TRBV5-1 and TRBJ2-2, with 7 bases matching TRBD2. V lost 3 bases to trimming and J lost 6 bases; unmatched junction nucleotides: 8. Germline V lookup: CDR1 SGHRS, CDR2 YFSETQ. The CDR3 consists of 15 residues. Written as DNA, the CDR3 is TGCGCCAGCAGCTCCAGCGGGACGGTCTCCGGGGAGCTGTTTTTT. Translating it yields CASSSSGTVSGELFF.

This clonotype was counted at least ten times. The rearrangement joins TRBV28 to TRBJ2-1; D could derive from TRBD1 or TRBD2 (5 bases each). V lost 6 bases and J lost 9, with 12 bases in between. The CDR3 consists of 12 residues. CDR1 is MDHEN, CDR2 SYDVKM, per germline. This chain's CDR3 is CASSLPGTEQFF. CDR3 bases: TGTGCCAGCAGCTTACCCGGGACTGAGCAGTTCTTC.

There are a few counts of this clonotype. The rearrangement links TRBV18 to TRBJ2-1; unclear D gene. This CDR3 contains 14 residues. Germline CDR1 reads KGHSH; CDR2 reads LQKENI. V was clipped by 0 bases and J by 4 bases, with 7 bases between them. CDR3: CASSPPVTYNEQFF. The CDR3 region has the DNA TGTGCCAGCTCACCACCGGTAACTTACAATGAGCAGTTCTTC.

There are many counts of this clonotype. The rearrangement links TRBV29-1 to TRBJ2-1; 7 bases line up with TRBD1. V dropped 7 bases and J dropped 0; count of bases not matched to a gene: 12. The germline V gene encodes CDR1 SQVTM and CDR2 ANQGSEA. This CDR3 spans 16 amino acids. CDR3 protein: CSAAVSDRTSYNEQFF. The DNA for the CDR3 is TGCAGCGCGGCCGTTTCGGACAGGACCTCCTACAATGAGCAGTTCTTC.

The chain carries TRBV28 and TRBJ2-3, with a possible D match to TRBD2 (7 bases). The germline gives CDR1 MDHEN, CDR2 SYDVKM. CDR3 length: 15 residues. V was cut by 7 bases and J by 5 bases, with 19 bases left in between. The CDR3 protein is CASTLGGAGGDTQYF. CDR3 bases: TGTGCCAGCACCTTAGGGGGGGCTGGTGGAGATACGCAGTATTTT.

The rearrangement links TRBV9 to TRBJ2-3; D unclear. The germline CDR1 and CDR2 sequences are SGDLS and YYNGEE. The length of the CDR3 is 14 residues. With 2 bases removed from V and 6 bases from J, the gap between germline ends came to 13 bases. The CDR3 DNA follows: TGTGCCAGCAGCGTTTTCACCCGGGCGGATACGCAGTATTTT. It specifies CASSVFTRADTQYF.

This clonotype came up many times. The rearrangement uses TRBV12-3 or TRBV12-4 and TRBJ2-7; a weak D match, TRBD2 (6 bases). The CDR3 runs 14 residues. The V end lost 8 bases, the J end lost 3 bases, and 17 bases lay between the germline ends. The CDR3 nucleotides are TGTGCCAGCCAAAGCGGGTTTGGAGACTACGAGCAGTACTTC. This encodes CASQSGFGDYEQYF.